The 25 T cell receptor beta chains in this list originate from one sample, sequenced in a study of blood T cell repertoires in COVID-19. Profiled with immunoSEQ multiplex PCR; TCRdb holds only in-frame clones, not every one. This sample carries about 70,000 clones, about 89% of them seen once, and the ten largest clones take around 13%. Sequenced: peripheral blood. These receptors all stem from a woman between 55 and 75 years old with acute or convalescent COVID-19.

The rearrangement joins TRBV6-5 to TRBJ2-7; tentative D call: TRBD2 (6 bases). The length of the CDR3 is 14 residues. V was shortened by 6 bases and J by 1 base, with 13 bases between the two germline ends. CDR1 is MNHEY and CDR2 is SVGAGI in the germline V gene. The CDR3 DNA follows: TGTGCCAGCAGGTCCCCCGGGAGATCCTACGAGCAGTACTTC. The encoded protein is CASRSPGRSYEQYF.

This clone was seen only a few times. The J gene is TRBJ2-1, the V gene TRBV2, with 9 nucleotides matching TRBD2. The CDR3 runs 15 residues. J was trimmed by 7 bases and V by 6 bases; bases with no gene match: 10. Germline values: CDR1 SNHLY, CDR2 FYNNEI. CDR3 coding DNA: TGTGCCAGCAGCGACTTTCGGAGCGGGGGGAATGAGCAGTTCTTC. Protein sequence: CASSDFRSGGNEQFF.

The V and J genes are TRBV6-6 and TRBJ2-7; TRBD1 aligns across 9 bases. CDR1 is MNHNY, CDR2 SVGAGI, per germline (reference sequence). Germline trimming cut 7 bases from V and 6 bases from J; bases unmatched to any gene: 7. The CDR3 has 13 residues. The CDR3 sequence: CASTRDRAGEQYF. CDR3 bases: TGTGCCAGCACCCGGGACAGGGCTGGCGAGCAGTACTTC.

J is TRBJ2-5 and V is TRBV7-2, with TRBD2 identical over 10 bases. Germline V gene data show CDR1 as SGHTA and CDR2 as FQGNSA. Trimming at V came to 4 bases and at J to 4 bases, leaving 6 bases not matched to a gene. The CDR3 runs to 15 residues. CDR3 loop: CASSSGLARGETQYF. CDR3 nucleotides: TGTGCCAGCAGCTCGGGACTAGCGCGGGGAGAGACCCAGTACTTC.

This clone was detected only a few times. The chain recombines TRBV10-3 with TRBJ1-6, with D possibly TRBD1 on 5 matching bases. Germline CDR1 ENHRY, CDR2 SYGVKD. CDR3 length: 17 amino acids. V lost 4 bases to trimming and J lost 0 bases, with 13 bases between them. CDR3 protein: CAISGEGRGSYNSPLHF. The CDR3 DNA reads TGTGCCATCAGTGGGGAAGGAAGGGGCTCCTATAATTCACCCCTCCACTTT.

This clone was seen a single time. The chain has TRBV7-2 and TRBJ1-1; no clear D. Germline V gene sequence: CDR1 SGHTA, CDR2 FQGNSA. The ends were cut back, 5 bases at V and 2 bases at J, with 15 bases in the middle. The length of the CDR3 is 15 residues. CDR3 protein: CASSPWRFENTEAFF. For the CDR3, the DNA is TGTGCCAGCAGCCCTTGGAGGTTTGAAAACACTGAAGCTTTCTTT. The full variable domain, in which reference TRBV7-2 and TRBJ1-1 provide the parts outside the CDR3, is GAGVSQSPSNKVTEKGKDVELRCDPISGHTALYWYRQSLGQGLEFLIYFQGNSAPDKSGLPSDRFSAERTGGSVSTLTIQRTQQEDSAVYLCASSPWRFENTEAFFGQGTRLTVV.

There are many counts of this clone. V is TRBV19 and J is TRBJ1-2; 9 nucleotides match TRBD1. Germline V lookup: CDR1 LNHDA, CDR2 SQIVND (reference sequence). V lost 4 bases, J lost 8 bases, and 8 bases stayed unmatched. This CDR3 contains 14 residues. CDR3 bases: TGTGCCAGTAGTACGATACAGGGGGCTCGAGGCTACACCTTC. Its protein is CASSTIQGARGYTF.

V is TRBV2 and J is TRBJ2-7, with TRBD2 matching over 7 bases. V dropped 1 base and J dropped 3; count of bases not matched to a gene: 3. CDR3 length: 14 residues. CDR1 SNHLY and CDR2 FYNNEI come from the germline V gene. CDR3 coding DNA: TGTGCCAGCAGTGAAGGGCTAGCGGACTACGAGCAGTACTTC. Encoded protein: CASSEGLADYEQYF.

The chain couples TRBV7-9 to TRBJ2-4; a possible D gene is TRBD1 (6 bases). This CDR3 region has 17 residues. CDR1 is SEHNR and CDR2 is FQNEAQ in the germline V gene (reference sequence). Trimming cost V 2 bases and J 1 base, with 15 bases left between them. The DNA for the CDR3 is TGTGCCAGCAGCTTATCCCAGGGGAAGGAGGCCAAAAACATTCAGTACTTC. This gives the protein CASSLSQGKEAKNIQYF. Looking up the rest from reference TRBV7-9 and TRBJ2-4 gives the full variable domain: DTGVSQNPRHKITKRGQNVTFRCDPISEHNRLYWYRQTLGQGPEFLTYFQNEAQLEKSRLLSDRFSAERPKGSFSTLEIQRTEQGDSAMYLCASSLSQGKEAKNIQYFGAGTRLSVL.

The chain carries TRBV9 and TRBJ1-1; 8 bases agree with TRBD1. Per the germline V gene, CDR1 is SGDLS and CDR2 is YYNGEE. This CDR3 is 17 amino acids long. With V trimmed by 4 bases and J by 1 base, 12 bases remained unmatched. Here the CDR3 reads CASSPYGNRGTNTEAFF. As DNA, the CDR3 is TGTGCCAGCAGCCCATATGGGAACAGGGGGACGAACACTGAAGCTTTCTTT.

V usage is TRBV6-6 and J usage is TRBJ1-5; TRBD1 matches at 8 bases. The CDR3 is 14 residues long. The V gene end was trimmed by 7 bases and the J gene end by 7 bases; junction bases not matched to a gene: 9. The germline V gene encodes CDR1 MNHNY and CDR2 SVGAGI (reference sequence). The CDR3 bases are TGTGCCAGCAACGACAGGGGAGCGGGCCAGCCCCAGCATTTT. Translated, it gives CASNDRGAGQPQHF.

The chain joins TRBV3-1 (or the pseudogene TRBV3-2) to TRBJ2-1; maybe TRBD2 (7 bases). V lost 1 base and J 8 bases, leaving 12 bases between the germline ends. This CDR3 contains 14 residues. The germline V gene encodes CDR1 LGHDT and CDR2 YNNKEL (reference sequence). CDR3 region: CASSQAGGGDEQFF. Here the CDR3 DNA reads TGTGCCAGCAGCCAAGCGGGGGGCGGAGATGAGCAGTTCTTC.

This clone was recorded once. The CDR3 protein is CASSQWSGTGANNEQFF. The CDR3 bases are TGTGCCAGCAGCCAATGGTCCGGGACAGGGGCTAACAATGAGCAGTTCTTC. The chain recombines TRBV16 with TRBJ2-1; 10 positions agree with TRBD1. The CDR3 spans 17 residues. The ends lost 1 base at V and 5 bases at J; junction bases unmatched: 8. Germline V gene data show CDR1 as KGHSY and CDR2 as FQNENV.

The chain links TRBV6-5 to TRBJ1-1; possibly TRBD1 for D (5 bases). Trimming took off 8 bases at V and 7 bases at J, with 17 bases between the two ends. This CDR3 comprises 13 residues. Looked up from germline, CDR1 is MNHEY and CDR2 is SVGAGI. The CDR3: CASGSMDIYEAFF. The CDR3 region has the DNA TGTGCCAGCGGGTCAATGGACATATATGAAGCTTTCTTT.

This rearrangement joins TRBV7-9 to TRBJ1-6; maybe TRBD1 (6 bases). CDR3 size: 13 residues. Looked up from germline, CDR1 is SEHNR and CDR2 is FQNEAQ (reference sequence). Trimming left V 5 bases short and J 13 bases short, with 15 bases between. In DNA, the CDR3 is TGTGCCAGCAGCCTGTCACAGGGACCCCCCCTCCACTTT. It specifies CASSLSQGPPLHF.

The chain is built from TRBV30 and TRBJ2-3, with TRBD1 matching 8 bases. Per germline, CDR1 GTSNPN and CDR2 SVGIG (reference sequence). V was pared by 4 bases and J by 0 bases, with 3 bases of the junction left unmatched. The CDR3 spans 14 residues. The CDR3, as DNA: TGTGCCTGGAAACAGGGGGTTAGCACAGATACGCAGTATTTT. It yields the protein CAWKQGVSTDTQYF.

Written as DNA, the CDR3 is TGTGCCAGCAGTTACTTGCAGGGGTCTGGGAACACTGAAGCTTTCTTT. Its translation: CASSYLQGSGNTEAFF. The V gene is TRBV6-6, the J gene TRBJ1-1, with D perhaps TRBD1 (6 bases). This CDR3 is built from 16 residues. V lost 1 base, J lost 1 base, and 13 bases lay in between. Germline assignment: CDR1 MNHNY and CDR2 SVGAGI (reference sequence).

This clone was counted a single time. This chain connects TRBV5-1 to TRBJ2-5; 8 bases agree with TRBD1. The length of the CDR3 is 14 residues. With 4 bases clipped from V and 3 bases from J, the junction kept 5 bases outside the gene matches. Germline CDR1 and CDR2: SGHRS and YFSETQ. This CDR3 reads CASSPGQGKETQYF. Written as DNA, the CDR3 is TGCGCCAGCAGCCCCGGACAGGGAAAAGAGACCCAGTACTTC.

This chain connects TRBV9 to TRBJ2-1, with 7 positions matching TRBD1. Germline assignment: CDR1 SGDLS and CDR2 YYNGEE. The V segment lost 4 bases and the J segment 1 base; nucleotides outside the gene matches: 5. There are 15 residues in the CDR3. CDR3 coding DNA: TGTGCCAGCAGCCCACAGGGACAGTCCTACAATGAGCAGTTCTTC. Its translation: CASSPQGQSYNEQFF. Full variable domain (remainder filled in from reference TRBV9 and TRBJ2-1): DSGVTQTPKHLITATGQRVTLRCSPRSGDLSVYWYQQSLDQGLQFLIQYYNGEERAKGNILERFSAQQFPDLHSELNLSSLELGDSALYFCASSPQGQSYNEQFFGPGTRLTVL.

This rearrangement joins TRBV7-3 to TRBJ2-3; 14 bases map to TRBD2. The CDR3 totals 16 residues. The germline V gene has CDR1 SGHTA and CDR2 FQGTGA. With 6 bases clipped from V and 4 bases from J, the junction kept 6 bases outside the gene matches. CDR3 in amino acids: CASSRGLAGGSDTQYF. As DNA, the CDR3 is TGTGCCAGCAGTCGCGGACTAGCGGGGGGCTCAGATACGCAGTATTTT.

This clone was detected once. V is TRBV19 and J is TRBJ1-1, with TRBD1 identical over 11 bases. J gave up 2 bases and V 5 bases, and 7 bases lay outside the gene matches. The V gene's germline CDR1 is LNHDA and CDR2 SQIVND (reference sequence). The CDR3 contains 16 residues. CDR3 sequence: CASSGRDRGTNTEAFF. In DNA form, the CDR3 reads TGTGCCAGTAGTGGGAGGGACAGGGGGACCAACACTGAAGCTTTCTTT.

The chain is built from TRBV11-2 and TRBJ1-1; D remains ambiguous. The CDR3 runs to 14 residues. Germline CDR1 reads SGHAT; CDR2 reads FQNNGV. The V and J ends lost 2 bases and 1 base respectively, with 8 bases between them. In nucleotides, the CDR3 is TGTGCCAGCAGCTTAAATCTCGGGAACACTGAAGCTTTCTTT. Protein product: CASSLNLGNTEAFF.

The chain recombines TRBV11-2 with TRBJ2-5; TRBD2 aligns across 9 bases. CDR1 and CDR2 from the germline V gene are SGHAT and FQNNGV. V was pared by 5 bases and J by 2 bases, with 3 bases of the junction left unmatched. The CDR3 runs 14 residues. CDR3 DNA: TGTGCCAGCAGCGCTAGCGGGGCGCAAGAGACCCAGTACTTC. It specifies CASSASGAQETQYF.

This rearrangement joins TRBV5-1 to TRBJ2-7; 8 nucleotides align to TRBD1. The CDR3 covers 14 residues. The junction had 7 bases not matched to a gene; V was cut back by 4 bases and J by 4 bases. Per germline, CDR1 SGHRS and CDR2 YFSETQ. Written as DNA, the CDR3 is TGCGCCAGCAGCGTCGACAGGGGTAATTACGAGCAGTACTTC. This codes for CASSVDRGNYEQYF.

The CDR3 nucleotides read TGCGCCAGCAGTGTCGGGTCTAGCGATACGCAGTATTTT. Protein sequence: CASSVGSSDTQYF. The chain has TRBV10-1 and TRBJ2-3, with a tentative D call TRBD2 (5 bases). This CDR3 is built from 13 residues. V was pared by 4 bases and J by 6 bases, with 11 bases between. Germline assignment: CDR1 WNHNN and CDR2 SYGVQD (reference sequence).